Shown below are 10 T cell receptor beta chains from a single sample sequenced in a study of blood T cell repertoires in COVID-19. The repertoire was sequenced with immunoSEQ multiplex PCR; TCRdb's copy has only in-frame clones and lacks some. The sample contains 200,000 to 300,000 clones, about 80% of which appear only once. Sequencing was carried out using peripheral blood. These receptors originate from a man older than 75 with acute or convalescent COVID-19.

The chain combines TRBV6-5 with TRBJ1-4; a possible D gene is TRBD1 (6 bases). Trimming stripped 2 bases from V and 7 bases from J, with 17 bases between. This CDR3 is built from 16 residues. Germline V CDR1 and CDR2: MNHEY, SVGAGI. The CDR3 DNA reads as TGTGCCAGCAGTTACGGAAGGGGGATAGGGGGTGAAAAACTGTTTTTT. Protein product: CASSYGRGIGGEKLFF.

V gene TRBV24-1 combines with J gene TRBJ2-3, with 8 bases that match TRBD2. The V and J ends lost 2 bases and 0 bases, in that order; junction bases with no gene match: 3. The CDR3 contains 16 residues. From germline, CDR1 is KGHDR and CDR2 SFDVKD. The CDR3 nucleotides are TGTGCCACCAGTGATTATACTAGCGGCAGCACAGATACGCAGTATTTT. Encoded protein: CATSDYTSGSTDTQYF.

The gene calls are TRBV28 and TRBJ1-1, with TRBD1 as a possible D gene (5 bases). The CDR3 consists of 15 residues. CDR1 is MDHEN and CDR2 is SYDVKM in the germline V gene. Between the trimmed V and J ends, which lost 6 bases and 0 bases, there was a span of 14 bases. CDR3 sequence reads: CASSDAGTLNTEAFF. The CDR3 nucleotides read TGTGCCAGCAGCGACGCCGGGACTTTGAACACTGAAGCTTTCTTT.

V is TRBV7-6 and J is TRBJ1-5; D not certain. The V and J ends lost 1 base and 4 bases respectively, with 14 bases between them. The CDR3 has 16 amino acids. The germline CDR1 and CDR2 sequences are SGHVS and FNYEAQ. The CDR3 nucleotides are TGTGCCAGCAGCTTAGTCATTGGGCCGGTAAATCAGCCCCAGCATTTT. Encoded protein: CASSLVIGPVNQPQHF. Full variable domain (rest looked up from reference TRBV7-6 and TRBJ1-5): GAGVSQSPRYKVTKRGQDVALRCDPISGHVSLYWYRQALGQGPEFLTYFNYEAQQDKSGLPNDRFSAERPEGSISTLTIQRTEQRDSAMYRCASSLVIGPVNQPQHFGDGTRLSIL.

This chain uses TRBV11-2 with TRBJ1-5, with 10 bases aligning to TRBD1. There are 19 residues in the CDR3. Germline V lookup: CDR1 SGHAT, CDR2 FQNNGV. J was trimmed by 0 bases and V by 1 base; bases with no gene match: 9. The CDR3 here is CASSLVRQGAPYSNQPQHF. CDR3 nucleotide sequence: TGTGCCAGCAGCTTAGTGCGACAGGGGGCCCCTTATAGCAATCAGCCCCAGCATTTT.

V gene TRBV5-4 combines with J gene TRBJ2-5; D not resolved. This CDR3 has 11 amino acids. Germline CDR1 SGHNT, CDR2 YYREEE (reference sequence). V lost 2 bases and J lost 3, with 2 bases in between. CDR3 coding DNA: TGTGCCAGCAGCTTCAAAGAGACCCAGTACTTC. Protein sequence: CASSFKETQYF.

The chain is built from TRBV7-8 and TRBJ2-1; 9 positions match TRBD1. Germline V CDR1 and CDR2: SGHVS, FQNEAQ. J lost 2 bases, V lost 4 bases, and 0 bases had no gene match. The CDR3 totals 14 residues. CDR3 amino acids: CASSYRGPYNEQFF. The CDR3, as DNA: TGTGCCAGCAGCTACAGGGGGCCCTACAATGAGCAGTTCTTC.

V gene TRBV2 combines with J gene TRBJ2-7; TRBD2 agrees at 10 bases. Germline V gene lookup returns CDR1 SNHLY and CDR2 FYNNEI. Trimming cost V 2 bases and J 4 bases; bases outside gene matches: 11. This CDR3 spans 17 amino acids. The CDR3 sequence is CASSEPRVAGGRYEQYF. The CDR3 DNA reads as TGTGCCAGCAGTGAACCGCGGGTAGCGGGGGGCAGGTACGAGCAGTACTTC.

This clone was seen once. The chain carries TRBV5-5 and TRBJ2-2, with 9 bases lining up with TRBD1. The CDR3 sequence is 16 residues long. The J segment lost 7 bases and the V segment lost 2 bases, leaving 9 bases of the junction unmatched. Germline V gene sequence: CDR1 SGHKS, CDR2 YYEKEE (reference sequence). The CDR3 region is CASSLLGTGKSGELFF. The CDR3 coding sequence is TGTGCCAGCAGCTTACTTGGGACAGGGAAAAGCGGGGAGCTGTTTTTT.

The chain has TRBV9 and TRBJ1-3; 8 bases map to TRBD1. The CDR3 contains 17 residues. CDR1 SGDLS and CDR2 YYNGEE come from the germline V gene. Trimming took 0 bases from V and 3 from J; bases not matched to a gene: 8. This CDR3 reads CASSVGPQGAGGNTIYF. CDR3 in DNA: TGTGCCAGCAGCGTAGGTCCCCAGGGGGCTGGTGGAAACACCATATATTTT.